This passage covers 28 T cell receptor beta chains from one sample sequenced in a study of spatial heterogeneity in lung cancer. The time point is: sample taken at primary tumor resection. TCRdb ran MiXCR on the 5' RACE reads and lists one entry per CDR3 protein. The repertoire includes about 2,900 distinct CDR3 sequences, about an eighth of them detected once, and approximately 22% sits in the top ten. Points from the study as a whole: Counts of expanded alpha and beta TCRs within tumors tracked the tumor nonsynonymous mutation count.

These receptors' targets are unknown. Here the sequenced sample was lung tumor tissue, taken at surgery. Receptor source: a male donor with early-stage non-small cell lung cancer.

The sample holds a few counts of this clonotype. V and J are TRBV2 and TRBJ1-5, with 10 bases aligning to TRBD1. V lost 7 bases to trimming and J lost 2 bases; unmatched junction nucleotides: 5. CDR1 is SNHLY, CDR2 FYNNEI, per germline. This CDR3 is 15 amino acids long. The CDR3 nucleotides are TGTGCCAGCAATGGGGGACAGGGGCGCAATCAGCCCCAGCATTTT. Its protein is CASNGGQGRNQPQHF.

This clonotype turned up a few times. The rearrangement uses TRBV5-1 and TRBJ2-7; possible D gene TRBD1, 6 bases. The length of the CDR3 is 13 residues. CDR1 is SGHRS, CDR2 YFSETQ, per germline. V gave up 2 bases and J gave up 6 bases, with 12 bases separating them. Here the CDR3 DNA reads TGCGCCAGCAGCTTCGACACAGGGAGCGAGCAGTACTTC. Its protein product is CASSFDTGSEQYF.

This clonotype was seen a handful of times. V gene TRBV6-5 combines with J gene TRBJ2-2; D unresolved. V shed 2 bases and J shed 3 bases, with 7 bases lying between them. In germline, CDR1 is MNHEY, CDR2 SVGAGI. The CDR3 is 14 amino acids. In nucleotides, the CDR3 is TGTGCCAGCAGTTACAGACTTGACACCGGGGAGCTGTTTTTT. Amino acid sequence: CASSYRLDTGELFF.

By proportion, this clonotype is medium-sized. This chain uses TRBV7-2 with TRBJ2-6, with TRBD1 identical over 7 bases. Trimming cost V 6 bases and J 0 bases; bases outside gene matches: 5. CDR1 and CDR2 (germline): SGHTA, FQGNSA. This CDR3 is built from 16 residues. CDR3 in amino acids: CASRTGAPSGANVLTF. CDR3 bases: TGTGCCAGCAGAACAGGGGCCCCCTCTGGGGCCAACGTCCTGACTTTC. The full variable domain, rest sourced from reference TRBV7-2 and TRBJ2-6, is GAGVSQSPSNKVTEKGKDVELRCDPISGHTALYWYRQSLGQGLEFLIYFQGNSAPDKSGLPSDRFSAERTGGSVSTLTIQRTQQEDSAVYLCASRTGAPSGANVLTFGAGSRLTVL.

This clonotype was detected only a few times. V gene TRBV11-2 combines with J gene TRBJ2-3; tentatively, D is TRBD1 or TRBD2 (6 bases each). CDR3 length equals 16 residues. Trimming removed 1 base at V and 0 bases at J, with 11 bases between. Germline CDR1 and CDR2: SGHAT and FQNNGV. CDR3 sequence: CASSLVGGGSTDTQYF. The DNA of the CDR3 is TGTGCCAGCAGCTTAGTTGGAGGGGGAAGCACAGATACGCAGTATTTT.

This clonotype is termed medium-sized. This chain connects TRBV9 to TRBJ2-7, with TRBD1 matching 9 bases. The CDR3 totals 14 residues. V was pared by 3 bases and J by 7 bases, with 8 bases of the junction left unmatched. Germline assignment: CDR1 SGDLS and CDR2 YYNGEE. Here the CDR3 DNA reads TGTGCCAGCAGCGGTGGACAGGGGACGGGGGAGCAGTACTTC. This codes for CASSGGQGTGEQYF.

This clonotype is labeled as medium-sized (0.01 to 0.1%). At one end the junction does not follow the germline gene, possibly because of a read error. The chain carries TRBV7-2 and TRBJ1-3, with D uncertain. The CDR3 is 15 residues long. Germline CDR1 is SGHTA and CDR2 is FQGNSA. The CDR3 protein is CASSTRESSENTIYF. The DNA of the CDR3 is TGTGCCAGCAGCACCCGAGAGAGCTCTGAAAACACCATATATTTT.

At least ten counts were recorded for this clonotype. This CDR3 reads CASNGGPSYNEQFF. In DNA, the CDR3 is TGTGCCAGCAATGGGGGACCCTCGTACAATGAGCAGTTCTTC. V and J are TRBV2 and TRBJ2-1, with D possibly called TRBD1 or TRBD2 (5 bases each). This CDR3 contains 14 residues. Germline V gene data show CDR1 as SNHLY and CDR2 as FYNNEI. V dropped 7 bases and J dropped 4 bases, with 14 bases sitting between them.

This clonotype counts as large. The chain links TRBV19 to TRBJ1-5; D is ambiguous. CDR1 LNHDA and CDR2 SQIVND come from the germline V gene (reference sequence). The CDR3 runs to 12 residues. V lost 7 bases and J 3 bases, leaving 7 bases between the germline ends. This CDR3 is CASNADNQPQHF. The DNA for the CDR3 is TGTGCCAGTAACGCAGACAATCAGCCCCAGCATTTT. The full variable domain, rest sourced from reference TRBV19 and TRBJ1-5, is DGGITQSPKYLFRKEGQNVTLSCEQNLNHDAMYWYRQDPGQGLRLIYYSQIVNDFQKGDIAEGYSVSREKKESFPLTVTSAQKNPTAFYLCASNADNQPQHFGDGTRLSIL.

In its sample, this clonotype is medium-sized. The J gene is TRBJ2-3, the V gene TRBV24-1; perhaps TRBD2 as D (5 bases). CDR3 size: 15 residues. The V gene's germline CDR1 is KGHDR and CDR2 SFDVKD. The V gene lost 4 bases and the J gene lost 4 bases, with 14 bases spanning the gap. The CDR3 loop is CATSDSGLGADTQYF. The CDR3 nucleotides are TGTGCCACCAGTGACTCCGGACTGGGAGCAGATACGCAGTATTTT.

This clonotype was counted a few times. The V call is TRBV30, the J call TRBJ2-3; D not resolved. Trimming pared 8 bases from V and 2 bases from J, leaving 11 bases between. The CDR3 loop spans 12 amino acids. Germline V CDR1 and CDR2: GTSNPN, SVGIG (reference sequence). The CDR3 sequence: CALRALTDTQYF. CDR3 coding DNA: TGTGCCCTTCGCGCCCTCACAGATACGCAGTATTTT.

This clonotype is categorized as medium-sized (0.01 to 0.1%). This rearrangement joins TRBV28 to TRBJ2-2; TRBD2 aligns across 9 bases. Trimming removed 5 bases from V and 1 base from J; junction bases left unmatched: 2. Germline V CDR1 and CDR2: MDHEN, SYDVKM. CDR3 length: 15 amino acids. The CDR3 sequence: CASSRTSENTGELFF. The DNA of the CDR3 is TGTGCCAGCAGTCGGACTAGCGAGAACACCGGGGAGCTGTTTTTT.

This clonotype is labeled as medium-sized (0.01 to 0.1%). The chain links TRBV5-4 to TRBJ2-3; D ambiguous. The CDR3 length is 13 residues. Germline lookup yields CDR1 SGHNT and CDR2 YYREEE (reference sequence). V lost 4 bases and J 0 bases, leaving 6 bases between the germline ends. The CDR3 DNA reads as TGTGCCAGCAGCGTCGACAGCACAGATACGCAGTATTTT. It specifies CASSVDSTDTQYF.

By its share, this clonotype is medium-sized. V and J are TRBV10-2 and TRBJ2-2; D gene ambiguous. Germline-derived CDR1 and CDR2 are WSHSY and SAAADI. The CDR3 runs to 13 residues. The V gene lost 7 bases and the J gene lost 5 bases, with 11 bases spanning the gap. The CDR3: CASMGWLTGELFF. The CDR3 coding sequence is TGCGCCAGCATGGGGTGGTTGACCGGGGAGCTGTTTTTT.

By share, this clonotype ranks as medium-sized. The chain combines TRBV19 with TRBJ2-5; 7 nucleotides agree with TRBD1. V lost 6 bases, J lost 4 bases, and 5 bases stayed unmatched. This CDR3 is built from 13 residues. Germline lookup yields CDR1 LNHDA and CDR2 SQIVND (reference sequence). The CDR3 loop reads CASREQGRETQYF. For the CDR3, the DNA is TGTGCCAGTAGAGAACAGGGGCGAGAGACCCAGTACTTC.

By sample share, this clonotype is medium-sized. The CDR3 bases are TGTGCCAGTGGGGCGGAAGAGACCCAGTACTTC. Translating it yields CASGAEETQYF. V is TRBV19 and J is TRBJ2-5; tentatively, D is TRBD1 (5 bases). Deletions cut 8 bases from V and 3 bases from J, with 7 bases between. The CDR3 is made up of 11 amino acids. CDR1 LNHDA and CDR2 SQIVND come from the germline V gene (reference sequence).

In this sample, this clonotype turned up a few times. The chain carries TRBV5-4 and TRBJ2-1; 8 bases are shared with TRBD2. V lost 1 base to trimming and J lost 7 bases; unmatched junction nucleotides: 16. The CDR3 totals 18 residues. Germline loops: CDR1 SGHNT, CDR2 YYREEE (reference sequence). Written as DNA, the CDR3 is TGTGCCAGCAGCTTGTATGGTAGCGGGAACCGAAAGGTGAATGAGCAGTTCTTC. It encodes CASSLYGSGNRKVNEQFF.

Note on this clonotype: A much larger clone is a single base away; this may be a read error. The chain is built from TRBV14 and TRBJ2-7; D not resolved. CDR3 length: 13 residues. CDR1 and CDR2 from the germline V gene are SGHDN and FVKESK. The CDR3 nucleotides read TGTACCAGCAGCCCACGTATCCGCGGCGAGCAGTACTTC. Its protein product is CTSSPRIRGEQYF.

This clonotype qualifies as medium-sized (0.01 to 0.1%). The chain is built from TRBV28 and TRBJ2-3, with 9 positions matching TRBD2. CDR3 size: 16 residues. The germline gives CDR1 MDHEN, CDR2 SYDVKM. V shed 4 bases, J shed 4 bases, and the junction held 9 bases outside the gene matches. CDR3 in DNA: TGTGCCAGCAGTTCCCCCGGGACTAGCTCTCCAGATACGCAGTATTTT. Translating gives CASSSPGTSSPDTQYF. Full variable domain (missing parts from reference TRBV28 and TRBJ2-3): DVKVTQSSRYLVKRTGEKVFLECVQDMDHENMFWYRQDPGLGLRLIYFSYDVKMKEKGDIPEGYSVSREKKERFSLILESASTNQTSMYLCASSSPGTSSPDTQYFGPGTRLTVL.

This clonotype is medium-sized (0.01 to 0.1%) by share. This chain connects TRBV9 to TRBJ2-7; the match to TRBD2 covers 10 bases. Germline V lookup: CDR1 SGDLS, CDR2 YYNGEE. Trimming removed 5 bases from V and 2 bases from J; junction bases left unmatched: 7. CDR3 length: 15 residues. The CDR3 bases are TGTGCCAGCAGTGGGGCTAGCGGGGGCGCCTACGAGCAGTACTTC. The encoded protein is CASSGASGGAYEQYF.

This clonotype has just a few counts. The rearrangement uses TRBV2 and TRBJ1-2, with 7 positions matching TRBD1. Germline V gene data show CDR1 as SNHLY and CDR2 as FYNNEI. Trimming at V came to 10 bases and at J to 6 bases, leaving 8 bases not matched to a gene. The CDR3 contains 12 residues. The CDR3 sequence: CATRPGQDGYTF. CDR3 DNA sequence: TGTGCCACCCGGCCCGGACAGGATGGCTACACCTTC.

Ten or more counts support this clonotype. The CDR3 loop is CSARDRPSSHNEQFF. The CDR3 DNA follows: TGCAGTGCTAGAGATAGGCCTAGCAGTCACAATGAGCAGTTCTTC. This sequence joins TRBV20-1 and TRBJ2-1, with a weak D call TRBD2 (5 bases). Trimming stripped 0 bases from V and 5 bases from J, with 14 bases between. Germline assignment: CDR1 DFQATT and CDR2 SNEGSKA (reference sequence). CDR3 length: 15 residues.

The gene calls are TRBV15 and TRBJ2-1, with D perhaps TRBD2 (6 bases). Between the trimmed V and J ends, which lost 0 bases and 10 bases, there was a span of 13 bases. The CDR3 is made up of 14 amino acids. CDR1 is LNHNV and CDR2 is YYDKDF in the germline V gene (reference sequence). This chain's CDR3 is CATSRDPTSPEQFF. Here the CDR3 DNA reads TGTGCCACCAGCAGAGATCCCACTAGCCCAGAGCAGTTCTTC.

This clonotype is classed as medium-sized (0.01 to 0.1%). The genes are TRBV6-2 or TRBV6-3 and TRBJ2-1; 13 bases fit TRBD2. After removal of 8 bases from V and 2 bases from J, the junction contained 9 bases not matched to a gene. The CDR3 is made up of 17 amino acids. CDR1 and CDR2 (germline): MNHEY, SVGEGT. This CDR3 reads CASRGLAGATTYNEQFF. The CDR3 DNA follows: TGTGCCAGCCGAGGACTAGCGGGGGCCACTACCTACAATGAGCAGTTCTTC.

In its sample, this clonotype is medium-sized. This chain uses TRBV28 with TRBJ2-3; 9 bases map to TRBD2. Per germline, CDR1 MDHEN and CDR2 SYDVKM. The CDR3 is 15 residues long. V gave up 6 bases and J gave up 6 bases; unmatched junction bases: 10. In DNA, the CDR3 is TGTGCCAGCAGGCTAGCGGGGTTACCCTTTGATACGCAGTATTTT. Translating it yields CASRLAGLPFDTQYF.

By share, this clonotype counts as medium-sized. The rearrangement uses TRBV30 and TRBJ1-2, with unresolved D. CDR3 length: 15 amino acids. Per the germline V gene, CDR1 is GTSNPN and CDR2 is SVGIG (reference sequence). Trimming took off 2 bases at V and 1 base at J, with 14 bases between the two ends. As DNA, the CDR3 is TGTGCCTGGAGTATTGGAAACACTTATAACTATGGCTACACCTTC. Its translation: CAWSIGNTYNYGYTF.

This clonotype counts as medium-sized. This rearrangement joins TRBV20-1 to TRBJ1-2; D may be TRBD1 (6 bases). The CDR3 runs to 15 residues. V was shortened by 5 bases and J by 0 bases, with 16 bases between the two germline ends. Germline V gene data show CDR1 as DFQATT and CDR2 as SNEGSKA (reference sequence). CDR3 sequence reads: CSAVFTRGANYGYTF. CDR3 bases: TGCAGTGCTGTATTTACCAGGGGAGCTAACTATGGCTACACCTTC.

This clonotype was found many times. This chain joins TRBV13 and TRBJ2-3; 8 bases line up with TRBD2. In germline, CDR1 is PRHDT, CDR2 FYEKMQ (reference sequence). This CDR3 is built from 16 residues. Trimming removed 1 base from V and 4 bases from J; junction bases left unmatched: 7. The CDR3 coding sequence is TGTGCCAGCAGCTTAGTAGGACTAGCACAGCCAGATACGCAGTATTTT. This codes for CASSLVGLAQPDTQYF.